These T cell receptor beta chains were read from a single sample in a study of graft-versus-host responses after intestinal transplantation. The table came from immunoSEQ multiplex PCR; TCRdb's copy has only in-frame clones and leaves some out. The sample carries approximately 100,000 clones, 86% recorded once. This specimen was PBMCs, taken 255 days after intestinal transplant. These receptors all stem from a human patient who received an intestinal transplant, so some T cells may come from the graft donor. CDR3s leave out the opening cysteine and the closing phenylalanine or tryptophan. Fields, in order: J gene, CDR3 length, V gene, CDR3 protein.

J gene: TRBJ2-3
CDR3 length: 13
V gene: TRBV7-9
CDR3 protein: ASSLSGWGTDTQY

J gene: TRBJ2-7
CDR3 length: 12
V gene: TRBV6-5
CDR3 protein: ASSYSGTSYEQY

J gene: TRBJ1-1
CDR3 length: 14
V gene: TRBV7-9
CDR3 protein: ASSLYGGGGHTEAF

J gene: TRBJ1-4
CDR3 length: 12
V gene: TRBV19
CDR3 protein: ASSIEGRSEKLF

J gene: TRBJ1-2
CDR3 length: 12
V gene: TRBV5-4
CDR3 protein: ASSVIGTPYGYT

J gene: TRBJ2-1
CDR3 length: 13
V gene: TRBV5-4
CDR3 protein: ASSLATSGNNEQF

J gene: TRBJ2-7
CDR3 length: 13
V gene: TRBV4-1
CDR3 protein: ASSQTSGTGTEQY

J gene: TRBJ2-1
CDR3 length: 13
V gene: TRBV5-4
CDR3 protein: ASSLGEGGANEQF

J gene: TRBJ1-5
CDR3 length: 12
V gene: TRBV28
CDR3 protein: ASSPGDRAEPQH

J gene: TRBJ1-2
CDR3 length: 12
V gene: TRBV7-9
CDR3 protein: ASSPDRACYGYA

J gene: TRBJ2-5
CDR3 length: 13
V gene: TRBV6-5
CDR3 protein: ASANHRGGRETQY

J gene: TRBJ1-2
CDR3 length: 13
V gene: TRBV6-1
CDR3 protein: ASSEAWTAGYGYT

J gene: TRBJ2-1
CDR3 length: 12
V gene: TRBV19
CDR3 protein: ASSISGGPHEQF

J gene: TRBJ1-1
CDR3 length: 9
V gene: TRBV4-2
CDR3 protein: ASSQGLAAF

J gene: TRBJ1-3
CDR3 length: 12
V gene: TRBV7-9
CDR3 protein: ASSLVGGRNTIY

J gene: TRBJ2-5
CDR3 length: 13
V gene: TRBV5-1
CDR3 protein: ASSPGPGAQETQY

J gene: TRBJ2-5
CDR3 length: 12
V gene: TRBV28
CDR3 protein: ASSLYVSAETQY

J gene: TRBJ2-5
CDR3 length: 14
V gene: TRBV2
CDR3 protein: ASRDGQGARGETQY

J gene: TRBJ2-2
CDR3 length: 10
V gene: TRBV28
CDR3 protein: ASSQNTGELF

J gene: TRBJ2-7
CDR3 length: 11
V gene: TRBV5-1
CDR3 protein: ASRTGSSYEQY

J gene: TRBJ1-2
CDR3 length: 12
V gene: TRBV15
CDR3 protein: ATSREARSYGYT